The rows below give T cell receptor beta chains drawn from one sample of a study of T-cell reconstitution after alpha-beta-depleted transplantation in children. TCRdb re-called the PCR reads through MiXCR, storing one row per CDR3 protein. The sample contains roughly 82,000 distinct CDR3 sequences, 12% to 15% of which appear only once. The sequencing here drew on PBMCs, mostly from graft donor cells, taken 180 days after TCRalphabeta/CD19-depleted stem cell transplant. The receptors come from a male patient under 10 years old who had a stem cell transplant for acute lymphoblastic leukemia, so the T cells may come from the graft donor. The CDR3 runs from the conserved cysteine through the conserved F or W. A D gene is named only where the DNA matches it firmly. Rows may omit the clone size; those that give it use once, few, many or a size class.

clone size	V gene	D gene	J gene	CDR3 protein	CDR3 DNA
many	TRBV5-1	-	TRBJ2-3	CASSLGFTDTQYF	TGCGCCAGCAGCTTGGGTTTCACAGATACGCAGTATTTT
few	TRBV10-3	-	TRBJ1-1	CAISDTPGNTEAFF	TGTGCCATCAGTGACACCCCAGGGAACACTGAAGCTTTCTTT
few	TRBV25-1	-	TRBJ1-3	CASSEYPGTGNTIYF	TGTGCCAGCAGTGAATACCCAGGGACTGGAAACACCATATATTTT
few	TRBV5-6	-	TRBJ1-5	CASSYRASNQPQHF	TGTGCCAGCAGCTACAGGGCCAGCAATCAGCCCCAGCATTTT
-	TRBV5-1	-	TRBJ1-6	CASSGTDRSWNSLLHF	TGCGCGAGCAGCGGTACCGACAGGTCGTGGAATTCACTCCTCCACTTT
-	TRBV6-2/TRBV6-3	TRBD1	TRBJ2-1	CASSFRDSEQFF	TGTGCCAGCAGTTTCCGGGACAGTGAGCAGTTCTTC
-	TRBV29-1	-	TRBJ2-3	CSVEGQLLSTDTQYF	TGCAGCGTTGAGGGACAATTACTTTCCACAGATACGCAGTATTTT
few	TRBV10-3	TRBD1	TRBJ2-1	CAISVGGASYNEQFF	TGTGCCATCAGTGTAGGGGGCGCCTCCTACAATGAGCAGTTCTTC
few	TRBV7-2	TRBD1	TRBJ2-3	CASSFRTGAGTDTQYF	TGTGCCAGCAGCTTCCGGACAGGGGCGGGCACAGATACGCAGTATTTT
many	TRBV7-7	-	TRBJ2-7	CASSLGDGTYEQYF	TGTGCCAGCAGCTTAGGGGACGGAACCTACGAGCAGTACTTC
few	TRBV7-3	TRBD1	TRBJ2-6	CASSRDSRPSGANVLTF	TGTGCCAGCAGCCGGGACAGCCGACCGTCTGGGGCCAACGTCCTGACTTTC
-	TRBV20-1	-	TRBJ1-2	CSARDSYLMGYTF	TGCAGTGCTAGGGACAGCTACCTCATGGGCTACACCTTC
many	TRBV20-1	-	TRBJ2-7	CSASGPSAYEQYF	TGCAGTGCTTCTGGACCCTCTGCCTACGAGCAGTACTTC
medium-sized	TRBV12-3/TRBV12-4	-	TRBJ2-3	CASSLGTTTDTQYF	TGTGCCAGCAGTTTAGGGACTACCACAGATACGCAGTATTTT
few	TRBV5-1	-	TRBJ2-5	CASSADQETQYF	TGCGCCAGCAGCGCGGACCAAGAGACCCAGTACTTC
few	TRBV7-3	-	TRBJ2-6	CASSLGGFVANVLTF	TGTGCCAGCAGCTTAGGAGGGTTTGTGGCCAACGTCCTGACTTTC
many	TRBV7-7	-	TRBJ2-5	CATGEQETQYF	TGTGCTACGGGTGAACAAGAGACCCAGTACTTC
many	TRBV7-2	-	TRBJ2-7	CASSLGAWDEQYF	TGTGCCAGCAGCTTAGGCGCGTGGGACGAGCAGTACTTC
many	TRBV5-5	TRBD1	TRBJ2-1	CASSRRGGQSYNEQFF	TGTGCCAGCAGCCGCCGAGGGGGACAGTCCTACAATGAGCAGTTCTTC
-	TRBV28	TRBD1	TRBJ2-7	CASSTLGTVLGWYEQYF	TGTGCCAGCAGTACCCTCGGGACAGTCCTGGGGTGGTACGAGCAGTACTTC
-	TRBV12-3/TRBV12-4	-	TRBJ2-2	CASTRWGGELFF	TGTGCCAGCACTCGGTGGGGCGGGGAGCTGTTTTTT
few	TRBV27	-	TRBJ2-7	CASSLTGAGLYEQYF	TGTGCCAGCAGCTTAACGGGCGCCGGGCTCTACGAGCAGTACTTC
-	TRBV3-1	-	TRBJ1-5	CASSPSLNQPQHF	TGTGCCAGCAGCCCTTCTCTTAATCAGCCCCAGCATTTT
-	TRBV9	-	TRBJ2-3	CASSVVAVGTDTQYF	TGTGCCAGCAGCGTGGTAGCCGTGGGAACAGATACGCAGTATTTT
few	TRBV4-3	-	TRBJ1-1	CASSPGGGIDTEAFF	TGCGCCAGCAGCCCTGGGGGGGGGATCGACACTGAAGCTTTCTTT
-	TRBV12-3/TRBV12-4	TRBD2	TRBJ2-7	CASSFSLAGASYEQYF	TGTGCCAGCAGTTTTTCACTAGCGGGGGCCTCCTACGAGCAGTACTTC
few	TRBV5-1	-	TRBJ2-2	CASNFRNTGELFF	TGCGCCAGCAACTTCAGGAACACCGGGGAGCTGTTTTTT
few	TRBV4-1	TRBD1	TRBJ1-1	CASSQERQGYTEAFF	TGCGCCAGCAGCCAGGAAAGACAGGGTTACACTGAAGCTTTCTTT
-	TRBV4-3	TRBD1	TRBJ1-2	CASSQFGTADYTF	TGCGCCAGCAGCCAATTCGGGACAGCAGACTACACCTTC
few	TRBV7-2	-	TRBJ1-3	CASSLVSSGNTIYF	TGTGCCAGCAGCTTAGTGTCATCTGGAAACACCATATATTTT
-	TRBV5-4	-	TRBJ2-3	CASSLKQATDTQYF	TGTGCCAGCAGCTTGAAACAGGCTACAGATACGCAGTATTTT
-	TRBV20-1	TRBD2	TRBJ2-7	CSASSGTSGLYEQYF	TGCAGCGCTTCTAGCGGGACTAGCGGCCTCTACGAGCAGTACTTC
-	TRBV7-9	TRBD1	TRBJ2-7	CASSPPGQGSYEQYF	TGTGCCAGCAGCCCTCCGGGACAGGGATCCTACGAGCAGTACTTC
few	TRBV7-8	TRBD2	TRBJ2-2	CASSYSGGAWTGELFF	TGTGCCAGCAGCTATAGCGGGGGGGCTTGGACCGGGGAGCTGTTTTTT
many	TRBV9	TRBD1	TRBJ2-2	CASSADRAATGELFF	TGTGCCAGCAGCGCAGACAGGGCAGCCACCGGGGAGCTGTTTTTT
few	TRBV20-1	-	TRBJ2-5	CSAPPEGAETQYF	TGCAGTGCTCCCCCGGAGGGGGCAGAGACCCAGTACTTC
-	TRBV11-2	-	TRBJ2-5	CASRTPGQIQETQYF	TGTGCCAGCAGAACACCGGGGCAAATCCAAGAGACCCAGTACTTC
-	TRBV5-4	-	TRBJ2-2	CASSFEVENTGELFF	TGTGCCAGCAGCTTTGAGGTTGAGAACACCGGGGAGCTGTTTTTT
many	TRBV20-1	-	TRBJ1-1	CSARVGVDTEAFF	TGCAGTGCTAGAGTCGGGGTTGACACTGAAGCTTTCTTT
-	TRBV28	-	TRBJ2-3	CASSLPQGSDTQYF	TGTGCCAGCAGTTTACCCCAAGGGTCAGATACGCAGTATTTT
few	TRBV6-1	-	TRBJ1-5	CASSEGRVTQHF	TGTGCCAGCAGTGAGGGCAGGGTAACCCAGCATTTT
-	TRBV5-1	TRBD1	TRBJ2-1	CASRSSLIGQVDEQFF	TGCGCCAGCAGGTCTTCACTGATTGGACAGGTGGATGAGCAGTTCTTC
many	TRBV20-1	TRBD1	TRBJ2-7	CRIGQGADYEQYF	TGCAGGATCGGACAGGGGGCCGACTACGAGCAGTACTTC
many	TRBV10-3	-	TRBJ2-7	CAISADGSYEQYF	TGTGCCATCAGTGCGGACGGCTCCTACGAGCAGTACTTC
-	TRBV7-2	-	TRBJ2-5	CASSLGRFQETQYF	TGTGCCAGCAGCTTGGGACGGTTCCAAGAGACCCAGTACTTC
-	TRBV7-9	-	TRBJ1-5	CASSSTQISNQPQHF	TGTGCCAGCAGCTCGACCCAGATTAGCAATCAGCCCCAGCATTTT
many	TRBV20-1	-	TRBJ2-2	CSARNPAGELFF	TGCAGTGCTAGAAACCCCGCCGGGGAGCTGTTTTTT
few	TRBV6-1	-	TRBJ2-6	CASSDTGHRISGANVLTF	TGTGCCAGCAGCGATACTGGGCACCGAATATCTGGGGCCAACGTCCTGACTTTC
-	TRBV29-1	TRBD2	TRBJ2-7	CSVSREGYEQYF	TGCAGCGTGAGCAGGGAGGGCTACGAGCAGTACTTC